The T cell receptor (beta chain) described here comes from a study of Graves' ophthalmopathy and Graves' hyperthyroidism. Germline V lookup: CDR1 MGHDK, CDR2 SYGVNS. V shed 2 bases and J shed 5 bases, with 12 bases lying between them. The CDR3 is 14 residues long. This clonotype was counted ten times or more. RNA transcripts were the template, and TCR beta CDR3 regions were amplified from them. Following a first-round RT-PCR that used HTBI primers, a second-round multiplex PCR was carried out. TCRdb re-analysed the multiplex PCR reads in MiXCR, keeping a single row per CDR3 protein. The sample has 560,000 or so distinct CDR3 sequences, approximately 37% seen once; the top ten hold about 4.6%.

The clonotype comes from an adult man with Graves' hyperthyroidism. What was sequenced was peripheral blood or thyroid tissue (not recorded which). The chain joins TRBV25-1 to TRBJ1-1; D is unresolved. CDR3 in DNA: TGTGCCAGCAGTGAAGTAGGTGGCGGTACTGAAGCTTTCTTT. Protein sequence: CASSEVGGGTEAFF. Based on the CDR3 plus reference TRBV25-1 and TRBJ1-1, the full variable domain is EADIYQTPRYLVIGTGKKITLECSQTMGHDKMYWYQQDPGMELHLIHYSYGVNSTEKGDLSSESTVSRIRTEHFPLTLESARPSHTSQYLCASSEVGGGTEAFFGQGTRLTVV.